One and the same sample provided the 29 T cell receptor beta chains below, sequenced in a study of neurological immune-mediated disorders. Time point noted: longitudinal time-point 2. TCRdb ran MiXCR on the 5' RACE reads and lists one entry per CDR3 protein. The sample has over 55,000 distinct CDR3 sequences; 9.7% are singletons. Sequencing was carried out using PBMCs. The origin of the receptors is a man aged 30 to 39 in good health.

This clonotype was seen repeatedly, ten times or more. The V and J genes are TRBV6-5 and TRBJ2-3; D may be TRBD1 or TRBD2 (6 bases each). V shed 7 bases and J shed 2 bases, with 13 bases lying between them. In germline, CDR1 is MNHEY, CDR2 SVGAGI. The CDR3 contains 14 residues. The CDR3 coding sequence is TGTGCCAGCACCTCGGGGGCGGTCACAGATACGCAGTATTTT. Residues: CASTSGAVTDTQYF.

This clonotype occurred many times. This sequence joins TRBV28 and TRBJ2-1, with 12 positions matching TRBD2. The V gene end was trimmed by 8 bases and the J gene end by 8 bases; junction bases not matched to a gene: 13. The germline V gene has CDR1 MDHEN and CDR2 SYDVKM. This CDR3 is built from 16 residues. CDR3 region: CASGTLAGGVRDEQFF. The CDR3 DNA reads TGTGCCAGCGGAACCCTAGCGGGAGGGGTTAGGGATGAGCAGTTCTTC.

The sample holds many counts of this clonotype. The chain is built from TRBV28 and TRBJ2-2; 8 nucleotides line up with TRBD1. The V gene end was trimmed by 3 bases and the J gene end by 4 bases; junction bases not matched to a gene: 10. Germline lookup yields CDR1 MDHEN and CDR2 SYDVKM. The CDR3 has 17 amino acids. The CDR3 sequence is CASSFLGQGVRTGELFF. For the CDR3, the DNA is TGTGCCAGCAGTTTCCTTGGACAGGGCGTCCGCACCGGGGAGCTGTTTTTT.

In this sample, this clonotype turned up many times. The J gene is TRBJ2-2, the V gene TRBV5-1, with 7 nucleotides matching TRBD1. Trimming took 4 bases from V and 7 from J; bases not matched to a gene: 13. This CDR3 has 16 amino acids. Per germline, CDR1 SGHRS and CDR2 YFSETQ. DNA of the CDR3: TGCGCCAGCAGCCCGGGACAGCTTTATAAGGTCGGGGAGCTGTTTTTT. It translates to CASSPGQLYKVGELFF. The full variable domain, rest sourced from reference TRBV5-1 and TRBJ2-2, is KAGVTQTPRYLIKTRGQQVTLSCSPISGHRSVSWYQQTPGQGLQFLFEYFSETQRNKGNFPGRFSGRQFSNSRSEMNVSTLELGDSALYLCASSPGQLYKVGELFFGEGSRLTVL.

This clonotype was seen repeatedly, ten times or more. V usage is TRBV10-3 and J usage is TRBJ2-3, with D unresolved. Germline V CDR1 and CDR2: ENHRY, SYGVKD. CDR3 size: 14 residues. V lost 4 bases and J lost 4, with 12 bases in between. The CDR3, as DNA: TGTGCCATCAGTGTGAGACCGGCTCCAGATACGCAGTATTTT. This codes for CAISVRPAPDTQYF.

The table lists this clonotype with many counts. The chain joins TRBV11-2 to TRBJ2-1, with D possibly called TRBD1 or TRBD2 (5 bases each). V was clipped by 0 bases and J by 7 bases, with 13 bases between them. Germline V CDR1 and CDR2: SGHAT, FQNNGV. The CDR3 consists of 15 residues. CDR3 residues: CASSLEGTRGNEQFF. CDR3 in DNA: TGTGCCAGCAGCTTAGAGGGGACCCGGGGTAATGAGCAGTTCTTC. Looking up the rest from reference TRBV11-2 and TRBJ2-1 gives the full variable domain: EAGVAQSPRYKIIEKRQSVAFWCNPISGHATLYWYQQILGQGPKLLIQFQNNGVVDDSQLPKDRFSAERLKGVDSTLKIQPAKLEDSAVYLCASSLEGTRGNEQFFGPGTRLTVL.

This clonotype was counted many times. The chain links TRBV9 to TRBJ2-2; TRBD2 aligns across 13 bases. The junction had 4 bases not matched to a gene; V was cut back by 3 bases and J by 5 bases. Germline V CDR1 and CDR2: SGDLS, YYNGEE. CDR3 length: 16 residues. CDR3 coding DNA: TGTGCCAGCAGCGCAACTAGCGGGAGGGGAACCGGGGAGCTGTTTTTT. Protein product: CASSATSGRGTGELFF. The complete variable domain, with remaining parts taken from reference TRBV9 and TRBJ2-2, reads DSGVTQTPKHLITATGQRVTLRCSPRSGDLSVYWYQQSLDQGLQFLIQYYNGEERAKGNILERFSAQQFPDLHSELNLSSLELGDSALYFCASSATSGRGTGELFFGEGSRLTVL.

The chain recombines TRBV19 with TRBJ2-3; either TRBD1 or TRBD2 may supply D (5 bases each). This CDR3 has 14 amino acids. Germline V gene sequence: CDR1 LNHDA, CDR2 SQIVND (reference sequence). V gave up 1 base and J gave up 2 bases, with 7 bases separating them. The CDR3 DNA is TGTGCCAGTAGTATAGGGGACGACACAGATACGCAGTATTTT. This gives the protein CASSIGDDTDTQYF.

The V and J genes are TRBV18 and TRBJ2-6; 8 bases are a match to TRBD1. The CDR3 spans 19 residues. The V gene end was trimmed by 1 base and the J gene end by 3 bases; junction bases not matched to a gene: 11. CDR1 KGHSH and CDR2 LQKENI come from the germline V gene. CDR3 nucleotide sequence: TGTGCCAGCTCACCACTACCACCGGACAGGGATTTTGGGGCCAACGTCCTGACTTTC. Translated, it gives CASSPLPPDRDFGANVLTF. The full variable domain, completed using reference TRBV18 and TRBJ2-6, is NAGVMQNPRHLVRRRGQEARLRCSPMKGHSHVYWYRQLPEEGLKFMVYLQKENIIDESGMPKERFSAEFPKEGPSILRIQQVVRGDSAAYFCASSPLPPDRDFGANVLTFGAGSRLTVL.

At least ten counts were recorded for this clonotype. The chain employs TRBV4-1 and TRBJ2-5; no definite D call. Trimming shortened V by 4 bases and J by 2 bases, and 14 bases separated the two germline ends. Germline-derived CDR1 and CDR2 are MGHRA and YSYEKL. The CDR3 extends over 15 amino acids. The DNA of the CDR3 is TGCGCCAGCAGCCTCGATCCGGGCCTACAAGAGACCCAGTACTTC. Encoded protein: CASSLDPGLQETQYF.

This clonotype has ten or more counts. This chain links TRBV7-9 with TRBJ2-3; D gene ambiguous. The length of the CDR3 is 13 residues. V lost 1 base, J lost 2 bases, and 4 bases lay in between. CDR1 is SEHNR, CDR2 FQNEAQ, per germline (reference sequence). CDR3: CASSLGPTDTQYF. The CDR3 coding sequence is TGTGCCAGCAGCTTAGGTCCCACAGATACGCAGTATTTT.

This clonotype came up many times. As DNA, the CDR3 is TGCGCCAGCAGCCAAGTCCGACAGGGCGTGGACACTGAAGCTTTCTTT. Its translation: CASSQVRQGVDTEAFF. The chain joins TRBV4-1 to TRBJ1-1; 7 bases match TRBD1. Trimming at V came to 1 base and at J to 3 bases, leaving 8 bases not matched to a gene. Per the germline V gene, CDR1 is MGHRA and CDR2 is YSYEKL. The CDR3 consists of 16 residues.

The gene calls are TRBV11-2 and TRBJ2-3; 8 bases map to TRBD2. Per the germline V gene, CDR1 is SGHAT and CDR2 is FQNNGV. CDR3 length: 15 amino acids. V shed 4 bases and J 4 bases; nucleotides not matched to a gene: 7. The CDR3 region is CASSSGTSVSDTQYF. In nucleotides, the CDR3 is TGTGCCAGCAGCTCCGGGACTAGTGTGTCAGATACGCAGTATTTT.

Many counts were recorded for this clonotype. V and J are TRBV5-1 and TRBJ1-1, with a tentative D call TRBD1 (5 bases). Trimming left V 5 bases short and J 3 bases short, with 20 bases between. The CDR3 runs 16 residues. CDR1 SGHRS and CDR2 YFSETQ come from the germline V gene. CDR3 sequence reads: CASRQTETRAYTEAFF. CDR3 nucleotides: TGCGCCAGCAGGCAGACAGAAACCCGGGCGTACACTGAAGCTTTCTTT.

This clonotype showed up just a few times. The CDR3 bases are TGCAGTGCTCACTCGGGCCCCAATCAGCCCCAGCATTTT. Encoded protein: CSAHSGPNQPQHF. This chain uses TRBV20-1 with TRBJ1-5; D unclear. CDR3 length equals 13 residues. CDR1 is DFQATT and CDR2 is SNEGSKA in the germline V gene (reference sequence). V lost 5 bases, J lost 3 bases, and 11 bases lay in between.

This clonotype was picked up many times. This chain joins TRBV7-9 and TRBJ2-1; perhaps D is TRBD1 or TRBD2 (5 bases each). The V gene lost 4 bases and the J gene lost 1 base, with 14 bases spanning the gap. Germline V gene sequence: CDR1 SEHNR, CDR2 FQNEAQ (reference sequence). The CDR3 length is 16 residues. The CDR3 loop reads CASSSWGSGSYNEQFF. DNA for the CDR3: TGTGCCAGCAGCTCTTGGGGGAGTGGGTCCTACAATGAGCAGTTCTTC.

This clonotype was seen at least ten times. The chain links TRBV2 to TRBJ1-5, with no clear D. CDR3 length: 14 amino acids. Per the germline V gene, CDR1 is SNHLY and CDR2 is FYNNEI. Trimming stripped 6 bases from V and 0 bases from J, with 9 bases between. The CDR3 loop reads CASRENHSNQPQHF. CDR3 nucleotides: TGTGCCAGCAGGGAAAACCATAGCAATCAGCCCCAGCATTTT.

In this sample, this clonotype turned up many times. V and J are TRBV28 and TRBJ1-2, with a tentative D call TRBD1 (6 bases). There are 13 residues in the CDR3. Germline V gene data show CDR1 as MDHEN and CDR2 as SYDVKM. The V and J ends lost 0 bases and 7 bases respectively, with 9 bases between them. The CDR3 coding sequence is TGTGCCAGCAGTTTATGGGGGGCGGGTGGCTACACCTTC. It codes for CASSLWGAGGYTF.

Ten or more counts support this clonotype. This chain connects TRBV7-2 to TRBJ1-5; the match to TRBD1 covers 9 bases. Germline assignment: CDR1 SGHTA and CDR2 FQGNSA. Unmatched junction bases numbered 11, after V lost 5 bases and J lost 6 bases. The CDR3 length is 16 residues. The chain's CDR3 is CASSEPGTGIRQPQHF. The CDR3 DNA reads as TGTGCCAGCAGCGAGCCTGGGACAGGGATACGTCAGCCCCAGCATTTT.

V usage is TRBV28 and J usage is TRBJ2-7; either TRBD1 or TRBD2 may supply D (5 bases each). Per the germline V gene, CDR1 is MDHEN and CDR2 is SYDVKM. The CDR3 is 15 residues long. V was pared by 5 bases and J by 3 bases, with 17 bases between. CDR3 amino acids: CASSIPGPSNYEQYF. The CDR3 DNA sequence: TGTGCCAGCAGTATCCCGGGACCGTCCAACTACGAGCAGTACTTC.

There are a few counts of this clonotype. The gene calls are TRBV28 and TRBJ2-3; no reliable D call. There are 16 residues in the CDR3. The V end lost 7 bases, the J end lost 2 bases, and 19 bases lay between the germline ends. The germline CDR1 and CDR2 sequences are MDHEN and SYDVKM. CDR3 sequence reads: CASNTMRGPPTDTQYF. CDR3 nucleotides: TGTGCCAGCAACACGATGCGCGGCCCTCCCACAGATACGCAGTATTTT.

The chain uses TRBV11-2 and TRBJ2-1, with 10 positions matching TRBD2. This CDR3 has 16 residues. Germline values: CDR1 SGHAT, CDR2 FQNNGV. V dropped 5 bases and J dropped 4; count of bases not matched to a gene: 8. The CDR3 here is CASSPPGLARYNEQFF. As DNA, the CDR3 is TGTGCCAGCAGCCCCCCGGGACTAGCGAGATACAATGAGCAGTTCTTC.

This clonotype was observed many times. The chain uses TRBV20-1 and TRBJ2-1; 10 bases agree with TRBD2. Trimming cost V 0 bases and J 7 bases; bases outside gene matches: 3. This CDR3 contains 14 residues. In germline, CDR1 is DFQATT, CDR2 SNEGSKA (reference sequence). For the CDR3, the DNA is TGCAGTGCTAGAGATCAGCGGGGGGGGAATGAGCAGTTCTTC. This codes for CSARDQRGGNEQFF.

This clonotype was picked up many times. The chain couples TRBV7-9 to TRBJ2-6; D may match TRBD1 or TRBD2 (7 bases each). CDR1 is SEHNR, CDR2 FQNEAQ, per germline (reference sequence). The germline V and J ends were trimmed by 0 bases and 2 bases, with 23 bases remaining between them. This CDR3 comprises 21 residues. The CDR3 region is CASSLAVRQGGGPPGANVLTF. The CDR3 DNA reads TGTGCCAGCAGCTTAGCCGTCCGACAGGGAGGGGGACCCCCTGGGGCCAACGTCCTGACTTTC.

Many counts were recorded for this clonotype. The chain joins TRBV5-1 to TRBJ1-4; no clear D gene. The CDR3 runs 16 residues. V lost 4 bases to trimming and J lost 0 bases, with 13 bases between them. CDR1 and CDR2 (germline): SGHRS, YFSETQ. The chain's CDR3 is CASSEGTLATNEKLFF. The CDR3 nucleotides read TGCGCCAGCAGCGAAGGAACCCTTGCAACTAATGAAAAACTGTTTTTT. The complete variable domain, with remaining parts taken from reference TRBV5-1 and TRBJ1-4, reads KAGVTQTPRYLIKTRGQQVTLSCSPISGHRSVSWYQQTPGQGLQFLFEYFSETQRNKGNFPGRFSGRQFSNSRSEMNVSTLELGDSALYLCASSEGTLATNEKLFFGSGTQLSVL.

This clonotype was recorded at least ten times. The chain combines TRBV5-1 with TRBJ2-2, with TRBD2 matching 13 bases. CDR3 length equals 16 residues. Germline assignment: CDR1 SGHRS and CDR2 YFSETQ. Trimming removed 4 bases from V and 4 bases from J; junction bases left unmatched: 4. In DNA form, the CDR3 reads TGCGCCAGCAGCCCCTGGACTAGCGGGAGCACCGGGGAGCTGTTTTTT. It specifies CASSPWTSGSTGELFF.

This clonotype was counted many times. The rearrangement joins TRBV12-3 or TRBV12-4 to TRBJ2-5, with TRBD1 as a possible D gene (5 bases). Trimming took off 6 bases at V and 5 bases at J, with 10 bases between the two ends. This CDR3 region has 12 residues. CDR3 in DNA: TGTGCCAGCAGCCCAGGGTTTGAGACCCAGTACTTC. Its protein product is CASSPGFETQYF.

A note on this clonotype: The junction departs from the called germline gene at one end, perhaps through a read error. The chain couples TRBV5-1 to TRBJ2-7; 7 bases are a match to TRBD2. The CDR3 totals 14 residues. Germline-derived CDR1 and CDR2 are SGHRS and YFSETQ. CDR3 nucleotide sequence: TGCGACAGCAGCTTAAGCGGGACTACTTACGAGCAGTACTTC. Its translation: CDSSLSGTTYEQYF.

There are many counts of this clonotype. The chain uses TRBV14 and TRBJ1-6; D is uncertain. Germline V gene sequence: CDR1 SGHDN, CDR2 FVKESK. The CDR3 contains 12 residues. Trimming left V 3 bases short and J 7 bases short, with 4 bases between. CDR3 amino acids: CASSQTNSPLHF. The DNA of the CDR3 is TGTGCCAGCAGCCAGACAAATTCACCCCTCCACTTT.